Listed below are T cell receptor beta chains from one sample, sequenced in a study of T-cell reconstitution after alpha-beta-depleted transplantation in children. TCRdb re-called the PCR reads through MiXCR, storing one row per CDR3 protein. The sample holds 120,000 to 150,000 distinct CDR3 sequences, 8.8% seen once. Sequences were derived from PBMCs, mostly from graft donor cells, sampled 180 days after TCRalphabeta/CD19-depleted stem cell transplant. These receptors were obtained from a female patient aged 2-15 years who had a stem cell transplant for congenital amegakaryocytic thrombocytopenia, so the T cells may come from the graft donor. The CDR3 runs from the conserved cysteine through the conserved F or W. The D gene is left open where the match is weak. The size of a clone is reported for some rows only, either as once, few or many, or as a class for expanded clones.

v_gene: TRBV7-2
d_gene: NA
j_gene: TRBJ2-1
abundance: many
CDR3nt: TGTGCCAGCAGCTTAGCCCCTGGGCTAGCCGGTGAGCAGTTCTTC
CDR3aa: CASSLAPGLAGEQFF

v_gene: TRBV10-3
d_gene: NA
j_gene: TRBJ2-3
abundance: NA
CDR3nt: TGTGCCATCAGTGTTGATAGCTCAGATACGCAGTATTTT
CDR3aa: CAISVDSSDTQYF

v_gene: TRBV6-2/TRBV6-3
d_gene: NA
j_gene: TRBJ1-2
abundance: many
CDR3nt: TGTGCCAGCAGTTACGACCCTCTCGCAGGACGTAACTATGGCTACACCTTC
CDR3aa: CASSYDPLAGRNYGYTF

v_gene: TRBV12-3/TRBV12-4
d_gene: NA
j_gene: TRBJ2-2
abundance: medium-sized
CDR3nt: TGTGCCAGCACAGGGGATTTGGGCACCGGGGAGCTGTTTTTT
CDR3aa: CASTGDLGTGELFF

v_gene: TRBV12-3/TRBV12-4
d_gene: TRBD1
j_gene: TRBJ1-5
abundance: many
CDR3nt: TGTGCCAGCAGTGGGACAGGGGTTGATCAGCCCCAGCATTTT
CDR3aa: CASSGTGVDQPQHF

v_gene: TRBV12-3/TRBV12-4
d_gene: TRBD1
j_gene: TRBJ2-7
abundance: many
CDR3nt: TGTGCCAGCACTATGGGGACAGGGATCTACGAGCAGTACTTC
CDR3aa: CASTMGTGIYEQYF

v_gene: TRBV3-1
d_gene: TRBD2
j_gene: TRBJ2-1
abundance: NA
CDR3nt: TGTGCCTCCTGCCGGGGGACTAGCAATGAGCAGTTCTTC
CDR3aa: CASCRGTSNEQFF

v_gene: TRBV20-1
d_gene: TRBD1
j_gene: TRBJ1-2
abundance: many
CDR3nt: TGCAGTTTGTACAGGGGGCGGAGTGGCTACACCTTC
CDR3aa: CSLYRGRSGYTF

v_gene: TRBV20-1
d_gene: TRBD1
j_gene: TRBJ2-7
abundance: many
CDR3nt: TGCAGTGCCTCGGGACAGGGTGCGTACGAGCAGTACTTC
CDR3aa: CSASGQGAYEQYF

v_gene: TRBV7-9
d_gene: NA
j_gene: TRBJ2-1
abundance: NA
CDR3nt: TGTGCCAGCAGCTTAGTCGGGGACTCCTACAATGAGCAGTTCTTC
CDR3aa: CASSLVGDSYNEQFF

v_gene: TRBV5-1
d_gene: TRBD2
j_gene: TRBJ2-3
abundance: few
CDR3nt: TGCGCCAGCAGCTCCTTAGCGGGAGGCACAGATACGCAGTATTTT
CDR3aa: CASSSLAGGTDTQYF

v_gene: TRBV13
d_gene: NA
j_gene: TRBJ2-5
abundance: many
CDR3nt: TGTGCCAGCAGCGCCCACATGGACCAAGAGACCCAGTACTTC
CDR3aa: CASSAHMDQETQYF

v_gene: TRBV5-1
d_gene: NA
j_gene: TRBJ2-7
abundance: many
CDR3nt: TGCGCCAGCAGCTTTCGGACAGAGGGGGACGAGCAGTACTTC
CDR3aa: CASSFRTEGDEQYF

v_gene: TRBV5-1
d_gene: TRBD1
j_gene: TRBJ2-3
abundance: many
CDR3nt: TGCGCCAGCAGCAAGGACAGGCCCAGCACAGATACGCAGTATTTT
CDR3aa: CASSKDRPSTDTQYF

v_gene: TRBV12-3/TRBV12-4
d_gene: TRBD1
j_gene: TRBJ2-3
abundance: many
CDR3nt: TGTGCCAGCAGAGCCGGACAGGGGCTCACAGATACGCAGTATTTT
CDR3aa: CASRAGQGLTDTQYF

v_gene: TRBV5-4
d_gene: NA
j_gene: TRBJ1-5
abundance: many
CDR3nt: TGTGCCAGCAGCCCCGAACCCTGGGATCAGCCCCAGCATTTT
CDR3aa: CASSPEPWDQPQHF

v_gene: TRBV19
d_gene: TRBD1
j_gene: TRBJ2-6
abundance: few
CDR3nt: TGTGCCAGTACCTCCTCACCGGGACAGATTTACTCTGGGGCCAACGTCCTGACTTTC
CDR3aa: CASTSSPGQIYSGANVLTF

v_gene: TRBV20-1
d_gene: NA
j_gene: TRBJ2-3
abundance: few
CDR3nt: TGCAGTGCTACCTCCCCCCCAGATACGCAGTATTTT
CDR3aa: CSATSPPDTQYF

v_gene: TRBV7-6
d_gene: NA
j_gene: TRBJ1-5
abundance: many
CDR3nt: TGTGCCAGCAGCTTAGGGGTGTTTCAGCCCCAGCATTTT
CDR3aa: CASSLGVFQPQHF

v_gene: TRBV28
d_gene: TRBD1
j_gene: TRBJ2-3
abundance: medium-sized
CDR3nt: TGTGCCAGCAGTTTACTCAGGGGGCGCACAGATACGCAGTATTTT
CDR3aa: CASSLLRGRTDTQYF

v_gene: TRBV10-3
d_gene: NA
j_gene: TRBJ2-7
abundance: many
CDR3nt: TGTGCCTCGAAGGGACGGTTCCAGGACGAGCAGTACTTC
CDR3aa: CASKGRFQDEQYF

v_gene: TRBV11-2
d_gene: NA
j_gene: TRBJ2-5
abundance: many
CDR3nt: TGTGCCAGCAGCACGGGGGTAGAGGAGACCCAGTACTTC
CDR3aa: CASSTGVEETQYF

v_gene: TRBV11-2
d_gene: NA
j_gene: TRBJ2-3
abundance: many
CDR3nt: TGTGCCAGCAGCTTACTGCTCACAGATACGCAGTATTTT
CDR3aa: CASSLLLTDTQYF

v_gene: TRBV6-6
d_gene: NA
j_gene: TRBJ2-5
abundance: many
CDR3nt: TGTGCCAGCAGTTTTACTAGCAAAGAGACCCAGTACTTC
CDR3aa: CASSFTSKETQYF

v_gene: TRBV28
d_gene: TRBD1
j_gene: TRBJ2-1
abundance: many
CDR3nt: TGTGCCAGCAGCCCCCCGGGACAGCGGGAGCAGTTCTTC
CDR3aa: CASSPPGQREQFF

v_gene: TRBV20-1
d_gene: NA
j_gene: TRBJ1-2
abundance: many
CDR3nt: TGCAGTGCCGAGCCGAGCTATGGCTACACCTTC
CDR3aa: CSAEPSYGYTF